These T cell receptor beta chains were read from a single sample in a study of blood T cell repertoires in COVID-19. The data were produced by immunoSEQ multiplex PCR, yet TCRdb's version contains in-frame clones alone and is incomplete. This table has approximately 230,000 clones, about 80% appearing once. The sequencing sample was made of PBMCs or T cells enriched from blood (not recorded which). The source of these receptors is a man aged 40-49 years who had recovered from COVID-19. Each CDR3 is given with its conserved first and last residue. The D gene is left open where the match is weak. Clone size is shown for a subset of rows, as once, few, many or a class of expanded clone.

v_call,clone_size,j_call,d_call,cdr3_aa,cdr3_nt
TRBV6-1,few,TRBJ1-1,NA,CASSEVAENTEAFF,TGTGCCAGCAGTGAAGTAGCAGAGAACACTGAAGCTTTCTTT
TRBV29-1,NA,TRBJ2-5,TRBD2,CSVVTSGGETQYF,TGCAGCGTTGTTACTAGCGGCGGCGAGACCCAGTACTTC
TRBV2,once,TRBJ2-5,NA,CASSESAGQETQYF,TGTGCCAGCAGTGAGTCTGCAGGGCAAGAGACCCAGTACTTC
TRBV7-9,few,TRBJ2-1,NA,CASSLVFEQFF,TGTGCCAGCAGCTTAGTCTTTGAGCAGTTCTTC
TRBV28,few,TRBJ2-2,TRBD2,CASTPSGWGGELFF,TGTGCCAGCACCCCTAGCGGTTGGGGAGGGGAGCTGTTTTTT
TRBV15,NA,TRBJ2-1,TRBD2,CATSRGTSGGYNEQFF,TGTGCCACCAGCAGAGGGACTAGCGGGGGGTACAATGAGCAGTTCTTC
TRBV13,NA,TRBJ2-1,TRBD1,CASSARDRGRGGSYNEQFF,TGTGCCAGCAGCGCCCGGGACAGGGGTCGAGGGGGCTCCTACAATGAGCAGTTCTTC
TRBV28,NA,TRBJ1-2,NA,CASSYRFPSYGYTF,TGTGCCAGCAGTTACCGGTTCCCTTCTTATGGCTACACCTTC
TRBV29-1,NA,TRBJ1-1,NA,CSVRRQSGTEAFF,TGCAGCGTTCGCAGGCAAAGCGGCACTGAAGCTTTCTTT
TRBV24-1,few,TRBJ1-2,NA,CATSDDRRGGYTF,TGTGCCACCAGTGATGATCGTCGAGGTGGCTACACCTTC
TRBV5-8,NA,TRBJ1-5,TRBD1,CASRDRGHRGNQPQHF,TGTGCCAGCAGGGACAGGGGCCATCGGGGCAATCAGCCCCAGCATTTT
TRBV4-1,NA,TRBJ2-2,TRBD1,CASSRRQGASGELFF,TGCGCCAGCAGCCGTCGACAGGGGGCGAGCGGGGAGCTGTTTTTT
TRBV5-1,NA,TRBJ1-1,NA,CASSLGAVTEAFF,TGCGCCAGCAGCTTGGGGGCAGTCACTGAAGCTTTCTTT
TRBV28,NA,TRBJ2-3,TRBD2,CASRDQAGGYF,TGTGCCAGCAGGGACCAAGCGGGAGGATATTTT
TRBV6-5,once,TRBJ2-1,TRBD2,CASSYWREGFDEQFF,TGTGCCAGCAGTTACTGGCGGGAGGGTTTCGATGAGCAGTTCTTC
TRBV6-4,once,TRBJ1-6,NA,CASSDGLRNSPLHF,TGTGCCAGCAGTGACGGTCTGCGAAATTCACCCCTCCACTTT
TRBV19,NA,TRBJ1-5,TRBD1,CATGDRESQPQHF,TGTGCCACGGGGGACAGGGAGTCTCAGCCCCAGCATTTT
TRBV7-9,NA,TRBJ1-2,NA,CASSLVVPGANYGYTF,TGTGCCAGCAGCTTAGTAGTCCCGGGAGCTAACTATGGCTACACCTTC
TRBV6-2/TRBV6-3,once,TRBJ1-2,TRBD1,CASSSRDRVWSSGYTF,TGTGCCAGCAGTTCCCGGGACAGGGTCTGGTCTAGTGGCTACACCTTC
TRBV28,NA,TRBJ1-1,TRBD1,CASSFKGQLEAFF,TGTGCCAGCAGTTTTAAGGGACAGCTCGAAGCTTTCTTT
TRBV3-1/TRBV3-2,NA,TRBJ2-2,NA,CASSQTRDTGELFF,TGTGCCAGCAGCCAAACCCGAGACACCGGGGAGCTGTTTTTT
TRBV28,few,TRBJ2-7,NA,CASSFRAYEQYF,TGTGCCAGCAGTTTCCGGGCCTACGAGCAGTACTTC
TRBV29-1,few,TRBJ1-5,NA,CSVEDIGGPQHF,TGCAGCGTTGAAGATATAGGGGGGCCCCAGCATTTT
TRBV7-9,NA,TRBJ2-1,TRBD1,CASSGGTGGKEQFF,TGTGCCAGCAGCGGAGGGACAGGGGGCAAAGAGCAGTTCTTC
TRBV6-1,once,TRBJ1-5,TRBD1,CASSEWRDRGRSQPQHF,TGTGCCAGCAGTGAATGGAGGGACAGGGGGCGTTCTCAGCCCCAGCATTTT
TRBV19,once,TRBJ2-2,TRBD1,CASSIWDRGLRNTGELFF,TGTGCCAGTAGTATTTGGGACAGGGGGCTAAGAAATACCGGGGAGCTGTTTTTT
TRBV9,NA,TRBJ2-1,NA,CASSVFGTGINEQFF,TGTGCCAGCAGCGTTTTCGGAACAGGGATAAATGAGCAGTTCTTC
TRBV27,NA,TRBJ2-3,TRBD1,CASSLSDRARATDTQYF,TGTGCCAGCAGCCTCTCTGACAGGGCGCGGGCCACAGATACGCAGTATTTT
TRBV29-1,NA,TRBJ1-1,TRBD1,CSDGTGWAEAFF,TGCAGCGACGGGACAGGGTGGGCTGAAGCTTTCTTT
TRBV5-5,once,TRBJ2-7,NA,CASTADRLPFYEQYF,TGTGCCAGCACCGCCGACAGGCTCCCTTTTTACGAGCAGTACTTC
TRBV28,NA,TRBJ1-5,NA,CASSLSYQPQHF,TGTGCCAGCAGTTTATCCTATCAGCCCCAGCATTTT
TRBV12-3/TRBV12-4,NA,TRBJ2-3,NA,CASSLALGDTQYF,TGTGCCAGCAGTTTAGCTCTCGGGGATACGCAGTATTTT
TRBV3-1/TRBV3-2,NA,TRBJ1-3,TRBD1,CASSLGQASGNTIYF,TGTGCCAGCAGCCTTGGACAGGCGTCTGGAAACACCATATATTTT
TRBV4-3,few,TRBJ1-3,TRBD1,CASSQDGTGSTIYF,TGCGCCAGCAGCCAAGATGGGACAGGGAGCACCATATATTTT
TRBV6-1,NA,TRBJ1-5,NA,CASSDRERIKSNQPQHF,TGTGCCAGCAGTGACAGGGAACGGATTAAAAGCAATCAGCCCCAGCATTTT
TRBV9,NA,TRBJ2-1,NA,CASSGTINEQFF,TGTGCCAGCAGCGGTACTATTAATGAGCAGTTCTTC
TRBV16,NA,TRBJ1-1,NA,CASSQRGGTEAFF,TGTGCCAGCAGCCAAAGAGGGGGCACTGAAGCTTTCTTT
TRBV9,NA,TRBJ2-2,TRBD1,CASSPTGTGALVRAGELFF,TGTGCCAGCAGCCCGACCGGGACAGGGGCGTTAGTCAGGGCCGGGGAGCTGTTTTTT
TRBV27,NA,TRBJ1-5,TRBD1,CASSSSRDRAQPQHF,TGTGCCAGCAGTTCGTCCCGGGACAGGGCCCAGCCCCAGCATTTT
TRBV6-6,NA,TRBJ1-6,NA,CASSYINSPLHF,TGTGCCAGCAGTTATATCAATTCACCCCTCCACTTT
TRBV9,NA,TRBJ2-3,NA,CASSVVPVTDTQYF,TGTGCCAGCAGCGTAGTCCCGGTAACAGATACGCAGTATTTT
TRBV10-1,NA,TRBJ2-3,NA,CASNRGSGDTQYF,TGCGCCAGCAATCGGGGGAGTGGAGATACGCAGTATTTT
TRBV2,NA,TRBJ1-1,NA,CASSTTGNTEAFF,TGTGCCAGCAGCACGACAGGGAACACTGAAGCTTTCTTT
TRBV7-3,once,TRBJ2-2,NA,CASSTGRTGELFF,TGTGCCAGCTCGACGGGTAGGACCGGGGAGCTGTTTTTT
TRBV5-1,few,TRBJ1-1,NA,CASSLNWGGTEAFF,TGCGCCAGCAGCTTGAACTGGGGCGGCACTGAAGCTTTCTTT
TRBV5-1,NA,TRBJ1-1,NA,CASSQDRLAFF,TGCGCCAGCAGCCAAGACAGGCTCGCTTTCTTT
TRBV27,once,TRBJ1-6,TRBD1,CASSSGTPGQGVVGSPLHF,TGTGCCAGCAGTTCCGGGACGCCGGGACAGGGGGTAGTCGGTTCACCCCTCCACTTT